Listed below are T cell receptor beta chains from one sample, sequenced in a study of human T cells and chemical hapten exposure. Each CDR3 protein is one row after TCRdb ran MiXCR on the RACE reads. The sample has about 120,000 distinct CDR3 sequences, approximately 15% seen once. Material: whole blood, obtained in connection with sensitization to the hapten diphenylcyclopropenone (DPC). These receptors all come from a woman aged 18-29 years with alopecia areata. Some clones in this sample may be carry-over from other donors' samples. CDR3s include the opening cysteine and the closing phenylalanine or tryptophan. The order of the fields is clone size, V gene, J gene, D gene, CDR3 protein, CDR3 DNA. A D gene is named only where the DNA matches it firmly. Size tells how often a clone was seen (once, few, many) or the class of an expanded clone, and some rows leave it out.

clone size: many
V gene: TRBV5-3
J gene: TRBJ1-2
D gene: TRBD1
CDR3 protein: CARSLADRVCYGYTF
CDR3 DNA: TGTGCCAGAAGCTTGGCGGACAGGGTTTGCTATGGCTACACCTTC

clone size: -
V gene: TRBV28
J gene: TRBJ2-7
D gene: -
CDR3 protein: CASKATSYEQYF
CDR3 DNA: TGTGCCAGCAAAGCCACCTCCTACGAGCAGTACTTC

clone size: few
V gene: TRBV12-3/TRBV12-4
J gene: TRBJ1-1
D gene: TRBD1
CDR3 protein: CASSPRQGSIRTEAFF
CDR3 DNA: TGTGCCAGCAGTCCACGACAGGGCAGCATTAGGACTGAAGCTTTCTTT

clone size: many
V gene: TRBV6-5
J gene: TRBJ1-1
D gene: -
CDR3 protein: CASNSWDTTENTEAFF
CDR3 DNA: TGTGCCAGCAATTCCTGGGACACGACCGAGAACACTGAAGCTTTCTTT

clone size: many
V gene: TRBV7-8
J gene: TRBJ1-1
D gene: -
CDR3 protein: CASSTDSLRAFF
CDR3 DNA: TGTGCCAGCAGTACGGACAGCCTCAGAGCTTTCTTT

clone size: -
V gene: TRBV20-1
J gene: TRBJ2-5
D gene: TRBD1
CDR3 protein: CSAEEPGQDQETQYF
CDR3 DNA: TGCAGTGCTGAAGAACCGGGACAGGATCAAGAGACCCAGTACTTC

clone size: few
V gene: TRBV2
J gene: TRBJ1-5
D gene: -
CDR3 protein: CASSVGAINQPQHF
CDR3 DNA: TGTGCCAGCAGTGTCGGGGCGATCAATCAGCCCCAGCATTTT

clone size: few
V gene: TRBV5-8
J gene: TRBJ2-7
D gene: -
CDR3 protein: CASSSTGTLSYEQYF
CDR3 DNA: TGTGCCAGCAGCTCGACCGGGACGTTATCCTACGAGCAGTACTTC

clone size: -
V gene: TRBV3-1
J gene: TRBJ2-7
D gene: TRBD1
CDR3 protein: CASSPGQGAGEQYF
CDR3 DNA: TGTGCCAGCAGCCCGGGACAGGGGGCAGGGGAGCAGTACTTC

clone size: -
V gene: TRBV5-6
J gene: TRBJ2-5
D gene: -
CDR3 protein: CASSSLGGPEETQYF
CDR3 DNA: TGTGCCAGCAGCTCGCTCGGTGGCCCGGAGGAGACCCAGTACTTC

clone size: few
V gene: TRBV20-1
J gene: TRBJ2-3
D gene: TRBD2
CDR3 protein: CSAASGGFTDTQYF
CDR3 DNA: TGCAGTGCAGCAAGCGGGGGGTTTACAGATACGCAGTATTTT

clone size: -
V gene: TRBV30
J gene: TRBJ2-1
D gene: -
CDR3 protein: CAWSLGGPYNEQFF
CDR3 DNA: TGTGCCTGGAGTTTAGGGGGGCCCTACAATGAGCAGTTCTTC

clone size: many
V gene: TRBV5-6
J gene: TRBJ1-2
D gene: -
CDR3 protein: CASSLPVPLVDGYTF
CDR3 DNA: TGTGCCAGCAGCTTGCCCGTGCCCCTTGTTGATGGCTACACCTTC

clone size: -
V gene: TRBV6-5
J gene: TRBJ1-1
D gene: TRBD1
CDR3 protein: CASSPRGAGGPNTEAFF
CDR3 DNA: TGTGCCAGCAGCCCTAGAGGGGCAGGGGGCCCGAACACTGAAGCTTTCTTT

clone size: few
V gene: TRBV21-1
J gene: TRBJ2-1
D gene: -
CDR3 protein: CASIQSPTGAGGKNNNEQFF
CDR3 DNA: TGTGCCAGCATCCAAAGCCCCACGGGGGCTGGGGGTAAGAACAACAATGAGCAGTTCTTC

clone size: -
V gene: TRBV14
J gene: TRBJ2-7
D gene: -
CDR3 protein: CASSIYTGTKRDEQYF
CDR3 DNA: TGTGCCAGCAGCATATATACCGGGACAAAAAGGGACGAGCAGTACTTC

clone size: -
V gene: TRBV12-3/TRBV12-4
J gene: TRBJ2-5
D gene: -
CDR3 protein: CASSLEAIQETQYF
CDR3 DNA: TGTGCCAGCAGTCTCGAGGCTATCCAAGAGACCCAGTACTTC

clone size: many
V gene: TRBV14
J gene: TRBJ2-1
D gene: TRBD1
CDR3 protein: CASSNLRTGGVEQFF
CDR3 DNA: TGTGCCAGCAGCAACCTTCGGACAGGGGGCGTTGAGCAGTTCTTC